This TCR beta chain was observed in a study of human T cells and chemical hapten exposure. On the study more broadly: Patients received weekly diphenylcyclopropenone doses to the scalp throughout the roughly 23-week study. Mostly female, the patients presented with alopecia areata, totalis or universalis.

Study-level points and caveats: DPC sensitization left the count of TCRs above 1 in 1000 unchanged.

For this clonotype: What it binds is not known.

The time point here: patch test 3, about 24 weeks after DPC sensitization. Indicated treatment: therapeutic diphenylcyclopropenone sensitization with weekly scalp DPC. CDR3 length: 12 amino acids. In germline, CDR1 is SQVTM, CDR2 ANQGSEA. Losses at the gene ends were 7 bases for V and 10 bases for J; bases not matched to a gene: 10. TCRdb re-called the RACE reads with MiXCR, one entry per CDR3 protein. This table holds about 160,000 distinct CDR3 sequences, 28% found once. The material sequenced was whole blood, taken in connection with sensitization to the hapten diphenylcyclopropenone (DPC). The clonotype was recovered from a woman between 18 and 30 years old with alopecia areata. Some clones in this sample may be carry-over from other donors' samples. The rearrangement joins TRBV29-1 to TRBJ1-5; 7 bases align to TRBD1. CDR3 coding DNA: TGCAGCGCACAGGGGACCACAGGACCCCAGCATTTT. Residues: CSAQGTTGPQHF.